What follows are 24 T cell receptor beta chains derived from one specimen sequenced in a study of T cells in localized non-small cell lung cancer. Sequenced by immunoSEQ multiplex PCR; TCRdb stores in-frame clones only, minus some. This sample has about 15,000 clones; about 80% occur once, and the top ten carry over 4%. The specimen was peripheral blood, collected before any cancer treatment. These receptors came from a female donor older than 55 with stage I squamous cell lung carcinoma.

This clone was observed a single time. The chain employs TRBV19 and TRBJ1-6, with 10 bases matching TRBD1. J lost 7 bases, V lost 9 bases, and 6 bases had no gene match. Germline-derived CDR1 and CDR2 are LNHDA and SQIVND (reference sequence). The CDR3 is 14 amino acids. The CDR3 DNA sequence: TGTGCCAGCCGACAGGGGGCCCGCAATTCACCCCTCCACTTT. Translating it yields CASRQGARNSPLHF.

The chain employs TRBV7-9 and TRBJ2-5; 9 bases line up with TRBD2. The CDR3 sequence is 16 residues long. Germline lookup yields CDR1 SEHNR and CDR2 FQNEAQ (reference sequence). Trimming took 0 bases from V and 5 from J; bases not matched to a gene: 7. The CDR3 protein is CASSLARLGLAETQYF. The CDR3 DNA reads as TGTGCCAGCAGCTTAGCGCGCTTAGGACTAGCGGAGACCCAGTACTTC.

Only a few counts were recorded for this clone. The V call is TRBV2, the J call TRBJ1-2, with TRBD1 identical over 8 bases. Looked up from germline, CDR1 is SNHLY and CDR2 is FYNNEI. The CDR3 totals 15 residues. Unmatched junction bases numbered 6, after V lost 0 bases and J lost 6 bases. CDR3 in amino acids: CASSEAYGTGNGYTF. The CDR3 coding sequence is TGTGCCAGCAGTGAAGCGTACGGGACAGGCAATGGCTACACCTTC.

The chain is built from TRBV30 and TRBJ1-3; D may be TRBD1 (6 bases). This CDR3 comprises 14 residues. V was trimmed by 8 bases and J by 0 bases, leaving 14 bases between them. CDR1 and CDR2 from the germline V gene are GTSNPN and SVGIG (reference sequence). DNA of the CDR3: TGTGCCGCGAGACAGGCATTCTCTGGAAACACCATATATTTT. Its protein product is CAARQAFSGNTIYF.

The rearrangement joins TRBV7-2 to TRBJ2-1; D unclear. V lost 2 bases, J lost 6 bases, and 8 bases lay in between. In germline, CDR1 is SGHTA, CDR2 FQGNSA. The CDR3 totals 13 residues. The CDR3 reads CASSLWVGNEQFF. The DNA for the CDR3 is TGTGCCAGCAGCTTATGGGTTGGCAATGAGCAGTTCTTC.

This clone was counted between two and nine times. The chain combines TRBV11-2 with TRBJ2-7; 9 nucleotides match TRBD1. Germline V CDR1 and CDR2: SGHAT, FQNNGV. The CDR3 totals 13 residues. J was trimmed by 4 bases and V by 5 bases; bases with no gene match: 3. The CDR3 is CASSPGTGYEQYF. The CDR3 DNA reads TGTGCCAGCAGCCCCGGGACAGGGTACGAGCAGTACTTC.

V and J are TRBV27 and TRBJ1-1; perhaps TRBD1 as D (5 bases). From germline, CDR1 is MNHEY and CDR2 SMNVEV (reference sequence). This CDR3 is 17 amino acids long. V dropped 8 bases and J dropped 2 bases, with 24 bases sitting between them. CDR3 residues: CASSLIRGSGENTEAFF. CDR3 sequence (DNA): TGTGCCAGCTCCCTTATACGGGGGTCTGGGGAAAACACTGAAGCTTTCTTT.

The DNA for the CDR3 is TGTGCCAGCAGCCCGGGACAGAATGGCTACACCTTC. Translated: CASSPGQNGYTF. V is TRBV5-6 and J is TRBJ1-2; 7 nucleotides line up with TRBD1. This CDR3 comprises 12 residues. With V trimmed by 4 bases and J by 6 bases, 3 bases remained unmatched. CDR1 is SGHDT, CDR2 YYEEEE, per germline.

Concerning this clone itself: Other DNA sequences within the sample encode an identical CDR3. The chain links TRBV30 to TRBJ1-2, with D hard to call. The CDR3 covers 12 residues. V dropped 3 bases and J dropped 2 bases, with 7 bases sitting between them. The germline V gene has CDR1 GTSNPN and CDR2 SVGIG (reference sequence). The CDR3 sequence: CAWSRGNYGYTF. The CDR3 DNA reads TGTGCCTGGAGCAGAGGGAACTATGGCTACACCTTC.

This clone came up a few times. This sequence joins TRBV9 and TRBJ1-1; 9 bases align to TRBD1. Germline CDR1 reads SGDLS; CDR2 reads YYNGEE. The trim removed 1 base at V and 3 bases at J, leaving 4 bases unmatched. CDR3 length: 15 amino acids. Here the CDR3 reads CASSVWDRADTEAFF. CDR3 DNA sequence: TGTGCCAGCAGCGTATGGGACAGGGCTGACACTGAAGCTTTCTTT.

The genes are TRBV7-2 and TRBJ2-7; TRBD1 might be the D (5 bases). The germline gives CDR1 SGHTA, CDR2 FQGNSA. V shed 2 bases and J shed 0 bases, with 11 bases lying between them. The CDR3 runs 15 residues. The DNA for the CDR3 is TGTGCCAGCAGCTTACAAGTAGGGGCCTCCTACGAGCAGTACTTC. Its protein is CASSLQVGASYEQYF.

The genes are TRBV11-2 and TRBJ2-2; the match to TRBD1 covers 7 bases. The V gene end was trimmed by 2 bases and the J gene end by 8 bases; junction bases not matched to a gene: 8. The germline V gene encodes CDR1 SGHAT and CDR2 FQNNGV. The CDR3 extends over 15 amino acids. The CDR3 nucleotides are TGTGCCAGCAGCTTAATGTCAGGGGGAACGGGGGAGCTGTTTTTT. Protein product: CASSLMSGGTGELFF.

The chain carries TRBV18 and TRBJ2-5, with 8 bases that match TRBD1. The CDR3 consists of 16 residues. The V gene's germline CDR1 is KGHSH and CDR2 LQKENI. Losses at the gene ends were 8 bases for V and 3 bases for J; bases not matched to a gene: 14. The CDR3 DNA follows: TGTGCCAGCCGGAGAGGGGCAGGGGGCTCGGAAGAGACCCAGTACTTC. Its translation: CASRRGAGGSEETQYF.

The chain employs TRBV9 and TRBJ2-7, with 13 bases matching TRBD2. The CDR3 is made up of 14 amino acids. The germline CDR1 and CDR2 sequences are SGDLS and YYNGEE. The J segment lost 4 bases and the V segment lost 3 bases, leaving 1 base of the junction unmatched. The CDR3 protein is CASSGTSGGYEQYF. CDR3 in DNA: TGTGCCAGCAGCGGGACTAGCGGGGGATACGAGCAGTACTTC.

The chain couples TRBV4-3 to TRBJ2-7, with 9 bases lining up with TRBD2. The CDR3 runs to 19 residues. The germline CDR1 and CDR2 sequences are LGHNA and YSLEER. J gave up 0 bases and V 0 bases, and 12 bases lay outside the gene matches. The CDR3 nucleotides are TGCGCCAGCAGCCAAGAATACACCTTTAGCGGGGGACTCTCCTACGAGCAGTACTTC. Residues: CASSQEYTFSGGLSYEQYF.

This rearrangement joins TRBV9 to TRBJ1-1, with a tentative D call TRBD1 (5 bases). The germline V gene encodes CDR1 SGDLS and CDR2 YYNGEE. Between the trimmed V and J ends, which lost 4 bases and 4 bases, there was a span of 17 bases. This CDR3 is 15 amino acids long. CDR3 nucleotide sequence: TGTGCCAGCAGCCCATGGACGGTCAGGGCCACTGAAGCTTTCTTT. Its translation is CASSPWTVRATEAFF. Together with reference TRBV9 and TRBJ1-1, the CDR3 gives the full variable domain: DSGVTQTPKHLITATGQRVTLRCSPRSGDLSVYWYQQSLDQGLQFLIQYYNGEERAKGNILERFSAQQFPDLHSELNLSSLELGDSALYFCASSPWTVRATEAFFGQGTRLTVV.

The chain couples TRBV6-5 to TRBJ2-2, with TRBD2 matching over 12 bases. V gave up 5 bases and J gave up 9 bases; unmatched junction bases: 7. CDR1 and CDR2 from the germline V gene are MNHEY and SVGAGI. This CDR3 contains 15 residues. The CDR3 spells CASSVPSGGAWELFF. The DNA of the CDR3 is TGTGCCAGCAGTGTACCTAGCGGGGGGGCCTGGGAGCTGTTTTTT.

The chain recombines TRBV6-9 with TRBJ1-1; no firm D call. Trimming removed 3 bases at V and 0 bases at J, with 8 bases between. Germline CDR1 and CDR2: MNHGY and SVAAGI. The CDR3 has 14 residues. CDR3 amino acids: CASSYGGMNTEAFF. In nucleotides, the CDR3 is TGTGCCAGCAGTTACGGAGGGATGAACACTGAAGCTTTCTTT.

J is TRBJ2-3 and V is TRBV5-4; D is unresolved. This CDR3 has 12 residues. Trimming left V 1 base short and J 2 bases short, with 2 bases between. Germline V gene lookup returns CDR1 SGHNT and CDR2 YYREEE (reference sequence). In DNA, the CDR3 is TGTGCCAGCAGCTTGAACACAGATACGCAGTATTTT. Amino acid sequence: CASSLNTDTQYF.

The chain employs TRBV30 and TRBJ1-2, with 8 bases lining up with TRBD1. CDR1 GTSNPN and CDR2 SVGIG come from the germline V gene (reference sequence). Germline trimming cut 4 bases from V and 3 bases from J; bases unmatched to any gene: 7. The CDR3 has 14 residues. In DNA, the CDR3 is TGTGCCTGGACCAGGGGGCGGATGGACTATGGCTACACCTTC. Protein: CAWTRGRMDYGYTF.

The chain combines TRBV18 with TRBJ2-7; the D gene is possibly TRBD1 (5 bases). The V end was cut by 2 bases, the J end by 5 bases, with 16 bases between. Germline assignment: CDR1 KGHSH and CDR2 LQKENI. The CDR3 has 15 residues. Here the CDR3 DNA reads TGTGCCAGCTCACCAGGCGCAGGGTTTGGACACGAGCAGTACTTC. Its protein product is CASSPGAGFGHEQYF.

The V call is TRBV5-1, the J call TRBJ2-3, with a weak D call TRBD2 (7 bases). There are 15 residues in the CDR3. Germline-derived CDR1 and CDR2 are SGHRS and YFSETQ. Trimming stripped 0 bases from V and 2 bases from J, with 10 bases between. DNA for the CDR3: TGCGCCAGCAGCTTGGAAGGGGGGGCCACAGATACGCAGTATTTT. This codes for CASSLEGGATDTQYF.

V and J are TRBV11-2 and TRBJ2-1; D unclear. Germline V gene data show CDR1 as SGHAT and CDR2 as FQNNGV. V was shortened by 5 bases and J by 10 bases, with 9 bases between the two germline ends. CDR3 length equals 11 residues. CDR3: CASSSPVEQFF. Written as DNA, the CDR3 is TGTGCCAGCAGCAGCCCTGTAGAGCAGTTCTTC.

This chain connects TRBV7-6 to TRBJ2-2, with unresolved D. The CDR3 totals 16 residues. V was cut by 4 bases and J by 0 bases, with 12 bases left in between. From germline, CDR1 is SGHVS and CDR2 FNYEAQ. The DNA of the CDR3 is TGTGCCAGCAGCTCCCTGGGGTATACGAACACCGGGGAGCTGTTTTTT. Translating gives CASSSLGYTNTGELFF.